Sequencing of this TCR beta chain was carried out in a study of T cells in Graves' hyperthyroidism and ophthalmopathy. This clonotype was detected only a few times. Its antigen is not identified. Broader study findings: Blood also showed most of the thyroid clonotypes that were expanded above 0.001.

Amplification targeted TCR beta CDR3 regions from RNA transcripts. A set of HTBI primers served as the primers for a first-round RT-PCR of the TCR CDR3. TCRdb analysed the multiplex PCR reads with MiXCR anew, one entry per CDR3 protein. The sample yields roughly 740,000 distinct CDR3 sequences, 16% seen once. V lost 0 bases and J lost 2, with 11 bases in between. Germline V gene sequence: CDR1 SGHKS, CDR2 YYEKEE (reference sequence). The CDR3 length is 15 residues. The sequenced sample was blood. The chain employs TRBV5-5 and TRBJ1-1; D unresolved. The clonotype comes from a man between 18 and 35 years old with Graves' hyperthyroidism. In DNA, the CDR3 is TGTGCCAGCAGCTTGGAAGTCGGCGGAAACACTGAAGCTTTCTTT. This gives the protein CASSLEVGGNTEAFF.